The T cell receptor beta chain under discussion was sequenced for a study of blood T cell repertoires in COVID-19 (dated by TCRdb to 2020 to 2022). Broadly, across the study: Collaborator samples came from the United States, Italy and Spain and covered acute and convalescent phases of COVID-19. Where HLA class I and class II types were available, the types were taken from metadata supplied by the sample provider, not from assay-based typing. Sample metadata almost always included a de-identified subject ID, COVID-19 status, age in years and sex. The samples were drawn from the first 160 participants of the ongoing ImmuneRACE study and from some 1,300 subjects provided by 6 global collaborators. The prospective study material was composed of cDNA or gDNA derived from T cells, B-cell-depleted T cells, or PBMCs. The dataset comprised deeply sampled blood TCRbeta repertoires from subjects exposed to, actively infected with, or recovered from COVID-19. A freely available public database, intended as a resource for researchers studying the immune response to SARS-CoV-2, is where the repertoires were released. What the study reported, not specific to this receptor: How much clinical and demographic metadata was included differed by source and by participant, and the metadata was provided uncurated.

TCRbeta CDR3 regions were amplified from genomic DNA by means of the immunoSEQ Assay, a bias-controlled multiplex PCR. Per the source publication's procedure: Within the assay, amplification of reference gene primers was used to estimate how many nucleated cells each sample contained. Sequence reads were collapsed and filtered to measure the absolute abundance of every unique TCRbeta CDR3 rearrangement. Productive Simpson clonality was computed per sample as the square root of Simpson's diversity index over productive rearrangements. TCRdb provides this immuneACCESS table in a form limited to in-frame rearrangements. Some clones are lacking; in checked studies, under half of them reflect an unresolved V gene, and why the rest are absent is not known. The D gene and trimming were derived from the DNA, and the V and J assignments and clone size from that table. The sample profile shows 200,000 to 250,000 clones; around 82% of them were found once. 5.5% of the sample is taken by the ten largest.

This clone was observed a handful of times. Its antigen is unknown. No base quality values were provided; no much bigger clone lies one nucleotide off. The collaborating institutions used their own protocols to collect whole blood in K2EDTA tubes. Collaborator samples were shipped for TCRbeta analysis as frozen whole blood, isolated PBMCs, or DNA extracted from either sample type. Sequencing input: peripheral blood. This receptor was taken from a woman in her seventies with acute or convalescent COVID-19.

The CDR3 region has the sequence CASSLLRGNTIYF. The DNA sequence follows: TGTGCCAGCAGTTTATTACGGGGAAACACCATATATTTT. The chain was built from TRBV28 and TRBJ1-3, with the D gene not confidently named. The CDR3 contains 13 residues, cysteine and phenylalanine counted. Only the CDR3 part of the read is kept: 39 bases, read in frame from the first base. Trimming at the junction amounts to 1 base on V and 4 bases on J, and the germline ends lie 5 bases apart. The germline V gene yields MDHEN for CDR1 and SYDVKM for CDR2.